These 32 T cell receptor beta chains were all obtained from the same sample, sequenced in a study of blood T cell repertoires in COVID-19. Profiling relied on immunoSEQ multiplex PCR, and the TCRdb table lists in-frame clones only, not all of them. Of 400,000 or so clones listed, approximately 90% were seen once; the top ten hold less than 0.95%. The sequenced sample consisted of peripheral blood. Receptors originate from a man aged 18 to 30 with COVID-19, enrolled during active disease.

The rearrangement joins TRBV7-9 to TRBJ2-7, with TRBD2 matching 8 bases. Germline CDR1 SEHNR, CDR2 FQNEAQ (reference sequence). Trimming removed 4 bases from V and 2 bases from J; junction bases left unmatched: 4. This CDR3 is built from 14 residues. The CDR3, as DNA: TGTGCCAGCAGCTCAACTAGCGGAACCTACGAGCAGTACTTC. Translation gives CASSSTSGTYEQYF.

The rearrangement links TRBV7-2 to TRBJ2-2; a weak D match, TRBD1 (5 bases). V was cut by 8 bases and J by 4 bases, with 17 bases left in between. Germline V gene sequence: CDR1 SGHTA, CDR2 FQGNSA. The CDR3 sequence is 15 residues long. The CDR3 sequence: CASEGVLGFTGELFF. The CDR3 DNA reads TGTGCCAGCGAAGGGGTTTTAGGGTTCACCGGGGAGCTGTTTTTT.

V usage is TRBV4-2 and J usage is TRBJ2-6; 8 bases line up with TRBD1. This CDR3 spans 16 amino acids. The germline V gene encodes CDR1 LGHNA and CDR2 YNFKEQ. The ends lost 3 bases at V and 2 bases at J; junction bases unmatched: 3. The CDR3 sequence: CASSHNRGAGANVLTF. The CDR3 bases are TGTGCCAGCAGCCACAACAGGGGGGCTGGGGCCAACGTCCTGACTTTC.

Comment on this clone: Other nucleotide sequences from this sample produce the same CDR3. The gene calls are TRBV19 and TRBJ1-1; D is unresolved. CDR1 is LNHDA and CDR2 is SQIVND in the germline V gene (reference sequence). The V end was cut by 5 bases, the J end by 1 base, with 8 bases between. The CDR3 length is 13 residues. The CDR3 nucleotides read TGTGCCAGTAGTCCGACGGGGAACACTGAAGCTTTCTTT. This codes for CASSPTGNTEAFF.

The V call is TRBV14, the J call TRBJ2-2, with 9 bases lining up with TRBD2. This CDR3 comprises 17 residues. V shed 4 bases, J shed 3 bases, and the junction held 9 bases outside the gene matches. Per the germline V gene, CDR1 is SGHDN and CDR2 is FVKESK. The CDR3 DNA is TGTGCCAGCAGCCGGCAAGCGGGGGGATTAGACACCGGGGAGCTGTTTTTT. Translation: CASSRQAGGLDTGELFF.

The chain couples TRBV7-6 to TRBJ2-6; TRBD1 is a possible D gene (6 bases). Germline assignment: CDR1 SGHVS and CDR2 FNYEAQ. The CDR3 has 19 amino acids. Trimming pared 1 base from V and 1 base from J, leaving 17 bases between. CDR3: CASSLGGSGEVSGANVLTF. Here the CDR3 DNA reads TGTGCCAGCAGCTTAGGGGGGTCAGGGGAAGTTTCTGGGGCCAACGTCCTGACTTTC.

The chain uses TRBV2 and TRBJ2-7; D is possibly TRBD1 (6 bases). The germline V gene has CDR1 SNHLY and CDR2 FYNNEI. This CDR3 is built from 13 residues. V shed 7 bases and J shed 5 bases, with 15 bases lying between them. This CDR3 reads CASKTTGIHEQYF. For the CDR3, the DNA is TGTGCCAGCAAGACTACAGGGATCCACGAGCAGTACTTC. The complete variable domain, with remaining parts taken from reference TRBV2 and TRBJ2-7, reads EPEVTQTPSHQVTQMGQEVILRCVPISNHLYFYWYRQILGQKVEFLVSFYNNEISEKSEIFDDQFSVERPDGSNFTLKIRSTKLEDSAMYFCASKTTGIHEQYFGPGTRLTVT.

The chain joins TRBV27 to TRBJ1-6; the match to TRBD1 covers 11 bases. Germline V CDR1 and CDR2: MNHEY, SMNVEV (reference sequence). There are 15 residues in the CDR3. Germline trimming cut 3 bases from V and 6 bases from J; bases unmatched to any gene: 1. The CDR3 DNA sequence: TGTGCCAGCAGTTTGGACAGGGGGCGTAATTCACCCCTCCACTTT. It yields the protein CASSLDRGRNSPLHF.

The chain links TRBV5-6 to TRBJ2-1, with 10 positions matching TRBD1. Germline values: CDR1 SGHDT, CDR2 YYEEEE. Trimming removed 4 bases from V and 7 bases from J; junction bases left unmatched: 11. This CDR3 contains 16 residues. The CDR3 DNA reads as TGTGCCAGCAGCAGACCCCGGGACAGGGGATGGAATGAGCAGTTCTTC. It translates to CASSRPRDRGWNEQFF.

This chain connects TRBV5-1 to TRBJ2-7; 9 nucleotides agree with TRBD1. The germline V gene has CDR1 SGHRS and CDR2 YFSETQ. V gave up 1 base and J gave up 6 bases; unmatched junction bases: 17. The CDR3 contains 18 residues. The CDR3 region is CASSLSGGLGTGRGEQYF. DNA for the CDR3: TGCGCCAGCAGCTTGTCGGGGGGTCTTGGGACAGGGCGAGGCGAGCAGTACTTC.

V gene TRBV19 combines with J gene TRBJ2-1, with D possibly TRBD2 on 6 matching bases. V was trimmed by 6 bases and J by 1 base, leaving 10 bases between them. Germline assignment: CDR1 LNHDA and CDR2 SQIVND (reference sequence). The CDR3 spans 14 residues. CDR3 DNA: TGTGCCAGTAGACCGACTAGTTCCTACAATGAGCAGTTCTTC. This encodes CASRPTSSYNEQFF.

The chain uses TRBV4-1 and TRBJ2-7; 9 nucleotides agree with TRBD2. CDR3 size: 16 residues. Germline V CDR1 and CDR2: MGHRA, YSYEKL. Trimming took 2 bases from V and 7 from J; bases not matched to a gene: 12. CDR3 coding DNA: TGCGCCAGCAGCCAAAGCTTTTTAGCGGGGGCTGGGGAGCAGTACTTC. This encodes CASSQSFLAGAGEQYF.

The CDR3 sequence: CASSLRLAGSFYEQYF. The CDR3 coding sequence is TGTGCCAGCAGCTTGAGACTAGCGGGGAGCTTCTACGAGCAGTACTTC. The chain links TRBV7-9 to TRBJ2-7, with 11 positions matching TRBD2. This CDR3 is 16 amino acids long. The junction had 7 bases not matched to a gene; V was cut back by 3 bases and J by 3 bases. CDR1 SEHNR and CDR2 FQNEAQ come from the germline V gene (reference sequence). Filled out from reference TRBV7-9 and TRBJ2-7, the complete variable domain reads DTGVSQNPRHKITKRGQNVTFRCDPISEHNRLYWYRQTLGQGPEFLTYFQNEAQLEKSRLLSDRFSAERPKGSFSTLEIQRTEQGDSAMYLCASSLRLAGSFYEQYFGPGTRLTVT.

The rearrangement uses TRBV6-5 and TRBJ2-2, with 7 bases that match TRBD1. The CDR3 contains 15 residues. Germline V gives CDR1 MNHEY, CDR2 SVGAGI. The V segment lost 5 bases and the J segment 4 bases; nucleotides outside the gene matches: 7. CDR3 DNA sequence: TGTGCCAGCAGTCCCAGACAGGGTCTCACCGGGGAGCTGTTTTTT. Protein sequence: CASSPRQGLTGELFF.

This clone was picked up one time. V usage is TRBV3-1 (or the pseudogene TRBV3-2) and J usage is TRBJ2-7, with D possibly being TRBD1 (6 bases). CDR1 is LGHDT and CDR2 is YNNKEL in the germline V gene (reference sequence). Between the trimmed V and J ends, which lost 5 bases and 0 bases, there was a span of 14 bases. The CDR3 contains 15 residues. CDR3 loop: CASSERPGHSYEQYF. CDR3 nucleotides: TGTGCCAGCAGCGAACGTCCGGGACACTCCTACGAGCAGTACTTC.

This chain connects TRBV5-5 to TRBJ1-1; D is unclear. CDR1 SGHKS and CDR2 YYEKEE come from the germline V gene (reference sequence). The CDR3 has 13 residues. Trimming stripped 5 bases from V and 0 bases from J, with 8 bases between. The CDR3 protein is CASSFQVNTEAFF. The CDR3, as DNA: TGTGCCAGCAGTTTTCAGGTGAACACTGAAGCTTTCTTT.

V is TRBV7-7 and J is TRBJ2-1, with D possibly being TRBD2 (7 bases). This CDR3 is 14 amino acids long. The V gene lost 4 bases and the J gene lost 9 bases, with 16 bases spanning the gap. Germline V lookup: CDR1 SSHAT, CDR2 FNYEAQ (reference sequence). DNA of the CDR3: TGTGCCAGCAGCTCCGGTTCGGGGGGCGGTGAGCAGTTCTTC. Residues: CASSSGSGGGEQFF.

The chain has TRBV9 and TRBJ2-5; TRBD1 matches 7 bases. The J segment lost 6 bases and the V segment lost 0 bases, leaving 8 bases of the junction unmatched. Germline V gene sequence: CDR1 SGDLS, CDR2 YYNGEE. There are 15 residues in the CDR3. The CDR3 is CASSVAGTAVQTQYF. The CDR3 DNA reads as TGTGCCAGCAGCGTAGCGGGGACAGCGGTGCAGACCCAGTACTTC.

V and J are TRBV7-9 and TRBJ2-2; 9 bases are a match to TRBD1. CDR1 and CDR2 (germline): SEHNR, FQNEAQ (reference sequence). Trimming at V came to 5 bases and at J to 2 bases, leaving 9 bases not matched to a gene. CDR3 length equals 17 residues. CDR3 nucleotides: TGTGCCAGCAGCAAACGACAGGGGGTCGTTAACACCGGGGAGCTGTTTTTT. It translates to CASSKRQGVVNTGELFF.

V is TRBV12-3 or TRBV12-4 and J is TRBJ1-1; 11 bases are a match to TRBD1. With V trimmed by 8 bases and J by 6 bases, 2 bases remained unmatched. The CDR3 totals 12 residues. The CDR3 loop reads CASGQGASEAFF. The CDR3 DNA reads TGTGCCAGCGGACAGGGGGCTTCTGAAGCTTTCTTT.

The chain recombines TRBV3-1 (or the pseudogene TRBV3-2) with TRBJ1-3; 7 bases are shared with TRBD1. J lost 3 bases, V lost 1 base, and 6 bases had no gene match. The length of the CDR3 is 16 residues. The germline V gene has CDR1 LGHDT and CDR2 YNNKEL (reference sequence). CDR3 in DNA: TGTGCCAGCAGCCAAGTCTTACAGGGGAATGGAAACACCATATATTTT. Translated: CASSQVLQGNGNTIYF.

The CDR3 protein is CATSDPGTGRQETQYF. In DNA form, the CDR3 reads TGTGCCACCAGTGACCCCGGGACAGGGCGTCAAGAGACCCAGTACTTC. The J gene is TRBJ2-5, the V gene TRBV24-1, with 9 bases matching TRBD1. J gave up 2 bases and V 4 bases, and 7 bases lay outside the gene matches. The CDR3 totals 16 residues. CDR1 KGHDR and CDR2 SFDVKD come from the germline V gene.

The chain links TRBV7-2 to TRBJ1-1, with D tentatively TRBD1 (5 bases). The V end was cut by 6 bases, the J end by 6 bases, with 17 bases between. Germline V gives CDR1 SGHTA, CDR2 FQGNSA. The CDR3 extends over 14 amino acids. CDR3 region: CASRGTGGVPEAFF. CDR3 in DNA: TGTGCCAGCAGGGGAACCGGAGGGGTCCCTGAAGCTTTCTTT.

The gene calls are TRBV12-2 and TRBJ2-5; the D segment call TRBD2 is taken from the table without a DNA check. TRBV12-2 is termed a pseudogene. The CDR3 runs to 21 residues. The DNA of the CDR3 is TGTGCAAGTCGCCTCGACACACAGGGACTAGCGGGAGGTAGGGAAAAAGAGACCCAGTACTTC. Its protein product is CASRLDTQGLAGGREKETQYF.

The genes are TRBV19 and TRBJ1-5; 9 nucleotides agree with TRBD1. The CDR3 runs to 19 residues. Losses at the gene ends were 3 bases for V and 6 bases for J; bases not matched to a gene: 18. Germline lookup yields CDR1 LNHDA and CDR2 SQIVND (reference sequence). CDR3 protein: CASSIGDLTGTGWGQPQHF. CDR3 DNA sequence: TGTGCCAGTAGTATTGGGGATCTTACCGGGACAGGGTGGGGTCAGCCCCAGCATTTT.

The V gene is TRBV6-6, the J gene TRBJ1-2; 7 bases line up with TRBD1. CDR1 MNHNY and CDR2 SVGAGI come from the germline V gene (reference sequence). This CDR3 spans 15 amino acids. V was clipped by 6 bases and J by 4 bases; unmatched bases: 11. In nucleotides, the CDR3 is TGTGCCAGCAGACCCCCGGGACAGACCTTCTATGGCTACACCTTC. Its protein product is CASRPPGQTFYGYTF.

The rearrangement links TRBV9 to TRBJ1-1; D ambiguous. The CDR3 is 14 amino acids. Trimming shortened V by 4 bases and J by 1 base, and 11 bases separated the two germline ends. Germline CDR1 is SGDLS and CDR2 is YYNGEE. The CDR3 region is CASSPRAENTEAFF. The CDR3 bases are TGTGCCAGCAGCCCCCGCGCCGAGAACACTGAAGCTTTCTTT. Full variable domain (outside the CDR3, taken from reference TRBV9 and TRBJ1-1): DSGVTQTPKHLITATGQRVTLRCSPRSGDLSVYWYQQSLDQGLQFLIQYYNGEERAKGNILERFSAQQFPDLHSELNLSSLELGDSALYFCASSPRAENTEAFFGQGTRLTVV.

The gene calls are TRBV18 and TRBJ2-5; 14 bases are a match to TRBD2. The germline gives CDR1 KGHSH, CDR2 LQKENI. J lost 7 bases, V lost 2 bases, and 6 bases had no gene match. This CDR3 has 16 residues. This CDR3 is CASSPDMGLAGATQYF. In nucleotides, the CDR3 is TGTGCCAGCTCACCAGATATGGGACTAGCGGGAGCGACCCAGTACTTC. Based on the CDR3 plus reference TRBV18 and TRBJ2-5, the full variable domain is NAGVMQNPRHLVRRRGQEARLRCSPMKGHSHVYWYRQLPEEGLKFMVYLQKENIIDESGMPKERFSAEFPKEGPSILRIQQVVRGDSAAYFCASSPDMGLAGATQYFGPGTRLLVL.

The chain employs TRBV19 and TRBJ1-2, with D maybe TRBD1 (6 bases). The CDR3 covers 13 residues. V was pared by 3 bases and J by 2 bases, with 7 bases between. Germline assignment: CDR1 LNHDA and CDR2 SQIVND (reference sequence). As DNA, the CDR3 is TGTGCCAGTAGTATCGGGACAAACTATGGCTACACCTTC. Protein sequence: CASSIGTNYGYTF.

The chain uses TRBV18 and TRBJ1-6; D possibly corresponds to TRBD1 (6 bases). Germline CDR1 KGHSH, CDR2 LQKENI. The CDR3 is 16 residues long. Trimming stripped 6 bases from V and 5 bases from J, with 17 bases between. CDR3 amino acids: CASSLSTGQNNSPLHF. The CDR3 bases are TGTGCCAGCTCTTTGTCGACAGGACAGAATAATTCACCCCTCCACTTT.

This chain connects TRBV10-1 to TRBJ1-2, with D possibly matching TRBD1 (5 bases). Germline V gives CDR1 WNHNN, CDR2 SYGVQD (reference sequence). Trimming removed 0 bases from V and 4 bases from J, with 9 bases in between. The CDR3 totals 14 residues. CDR3 protein: CASSESQGGYGYTF. The CDR3 DNA reads as TGCGCCAGCAGTGAGTCTCAGGGCGGCTATGGCTACACCTTC.

Many counts were recorded for this clone. The V gene is TRBV4-1, the J gene TRBJ2-5; tentatively, D is TRBD2 (7 bases). V was trimmed by 4 bases and J by 4 bases, leaving 10 bases between them. The germline V gene has CDR1 MGHRA and CDR2 YSYEKL. The CDR3 is 13 amino acids. The CDR3 protein is CASSRGGAETQYF. The DNA for the CDR3 is TGCGCCAGCAGCCGGGGGGGCGCAGAGACCCAGTACTTC.